The sequence of this T cell receptor (beta chain) was determined in a study of beta chain features in type 1 diabetes. Isolated RNA was reverse transcribed in full, so expressed TCRB transcripts were sequenced. TCRdb's copy holds only in-frame clones and misses some; the assay was immunoSEQ multiplex PCR. Here the sample spans about 270,000 clones, approximately 14% being singletons. All of the sorted populations showed purity greater than 95%. About this clone itself: Antigen unknown.

Whole-study findings and limits: It was among patients, rather than healthy donors, that naive, central memory and Treg TCRB repertoires appeared more similar. When Type 1 diabetes patients were examined, their TCRB CDR3s proved moderately but significantly shorter in all four CD4+ subsets.

This CDR3 region has 12 residues. V lost 7 bases and J lost 4, with 10 bases in between. Germline V gene lookup returns CDR1 MNHEY and CDR2 SVGAGI. The gene calls are TRBV6-5 and TRBJ1-1; maybe TRBD1 (5 bases). The origin of this receptor is a man aged 30-40 years with type 1 diabetes. Source material: naive CD4+ T cells from blood. The CDR3 DNA sequence: TGTGCCAGCAAGCAGGGAGGCACTGAAGCTTTCTTT. It specifies CASKQGGTEAFF.